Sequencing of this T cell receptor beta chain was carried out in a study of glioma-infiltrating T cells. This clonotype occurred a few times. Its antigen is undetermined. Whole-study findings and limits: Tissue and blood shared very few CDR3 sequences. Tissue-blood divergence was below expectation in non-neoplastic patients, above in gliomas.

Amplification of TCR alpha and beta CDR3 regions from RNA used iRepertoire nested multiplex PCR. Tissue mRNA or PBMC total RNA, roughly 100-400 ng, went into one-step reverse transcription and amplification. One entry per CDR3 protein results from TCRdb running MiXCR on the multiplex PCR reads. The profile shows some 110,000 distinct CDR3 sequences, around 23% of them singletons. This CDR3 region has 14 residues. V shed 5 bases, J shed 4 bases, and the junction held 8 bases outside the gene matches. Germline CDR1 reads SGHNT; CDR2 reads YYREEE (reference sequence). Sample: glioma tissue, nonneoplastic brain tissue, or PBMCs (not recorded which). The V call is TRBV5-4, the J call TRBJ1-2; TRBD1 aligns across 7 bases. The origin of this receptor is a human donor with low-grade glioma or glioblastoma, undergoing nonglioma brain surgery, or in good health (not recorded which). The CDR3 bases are TGTGCCAGCAGTTCGGGACAGCGGTCCTATGGCTACACCTTC. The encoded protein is CASSSGQRSYGYTF.